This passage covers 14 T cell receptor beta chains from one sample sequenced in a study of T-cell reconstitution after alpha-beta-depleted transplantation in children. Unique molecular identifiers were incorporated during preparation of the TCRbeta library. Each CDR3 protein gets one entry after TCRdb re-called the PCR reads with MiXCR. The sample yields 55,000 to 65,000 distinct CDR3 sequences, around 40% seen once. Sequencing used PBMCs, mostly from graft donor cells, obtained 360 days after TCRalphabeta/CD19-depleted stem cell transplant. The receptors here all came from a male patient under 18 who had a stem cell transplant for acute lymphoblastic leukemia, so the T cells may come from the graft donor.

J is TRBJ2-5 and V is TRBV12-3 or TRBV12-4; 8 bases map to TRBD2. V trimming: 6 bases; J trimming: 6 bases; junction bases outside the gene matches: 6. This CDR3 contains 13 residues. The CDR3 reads CASSPGGAKTQYF. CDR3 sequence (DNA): TGTGCCAGCAGCCCCGGGGGGGCGAAGACCCAGTACTTC.

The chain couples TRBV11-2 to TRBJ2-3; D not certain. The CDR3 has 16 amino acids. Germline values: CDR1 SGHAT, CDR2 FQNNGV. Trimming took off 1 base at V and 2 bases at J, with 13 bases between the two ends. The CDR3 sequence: CASSLGLRGSTDTQYF. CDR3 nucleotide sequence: TGTGCCAGCAGCTTAGGATTGCGTGGGTCCACAGATACGCAGTATTTT.

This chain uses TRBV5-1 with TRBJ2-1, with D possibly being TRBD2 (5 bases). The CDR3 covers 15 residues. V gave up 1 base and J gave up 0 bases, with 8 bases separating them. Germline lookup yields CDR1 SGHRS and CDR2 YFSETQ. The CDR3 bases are TGCGCCAGCAGCTTGACGGGGATCTCCTACAATGAGCAGTTCTTC. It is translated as CASSLTGISYNEQFF.

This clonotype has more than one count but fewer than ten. Written as DNA, the CDR3 is TGTGCCAGCAGCTTAGCGGGACTAGTGTTTACGGCGACCGGCACAGATACGCAGTATTTT. Its protein is CASSLAGLVFTATGTDTQYF. The gene calls are TRBV7-6 and TRBJ2-3; 8 nucleotides line up with TRBD2. CDR3 length: 20 residues. The trim removed 0 bases at V and 1 base at J, leaving 15 bases unmatched. Per the germline V gene, CDR1 is SGHVS and CDR2 is FNYEAQ.

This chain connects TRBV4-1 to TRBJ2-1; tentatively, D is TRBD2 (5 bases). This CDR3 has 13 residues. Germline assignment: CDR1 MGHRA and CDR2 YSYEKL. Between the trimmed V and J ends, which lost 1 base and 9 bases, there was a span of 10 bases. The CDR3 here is CASSQGGMSEQFF. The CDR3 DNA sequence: TGCGCCAGCAGCCAAGGAGGGATGAGTGAGCAGTTCTTC.

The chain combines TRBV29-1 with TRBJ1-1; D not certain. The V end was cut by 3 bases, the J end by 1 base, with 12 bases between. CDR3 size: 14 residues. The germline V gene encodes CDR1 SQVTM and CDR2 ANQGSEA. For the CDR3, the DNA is TGCAGCGTTGAGAGGTCCATGAGGAACACTGAAGCTTTCTTT. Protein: CSVERSMRNTEAFF.

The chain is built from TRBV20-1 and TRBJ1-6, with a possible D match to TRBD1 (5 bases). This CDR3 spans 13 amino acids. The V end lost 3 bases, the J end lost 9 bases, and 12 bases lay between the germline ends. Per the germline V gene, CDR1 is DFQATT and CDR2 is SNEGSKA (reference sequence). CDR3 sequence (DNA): TGCAGTGCTAGGGAAGTTGGGGGTTCACCCCTCCACTTT. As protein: CSAREVGGSPLHF.

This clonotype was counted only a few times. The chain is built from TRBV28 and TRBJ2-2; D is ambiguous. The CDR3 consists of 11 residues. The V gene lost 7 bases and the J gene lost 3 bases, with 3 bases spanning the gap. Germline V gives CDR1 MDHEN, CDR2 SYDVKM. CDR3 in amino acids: CASTDTGELFF. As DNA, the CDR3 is TGTGCCAGCACCGACACCGGGGAGCTGTTTTTT.

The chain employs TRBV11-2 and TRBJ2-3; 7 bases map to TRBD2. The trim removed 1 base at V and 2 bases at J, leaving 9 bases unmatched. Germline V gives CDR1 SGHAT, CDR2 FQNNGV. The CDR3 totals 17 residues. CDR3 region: CASSLVMIGRHTDTQYF. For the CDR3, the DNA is TGTGCCAGCAGCTTAGTTATGATCGGGAGGCACACAGATACGCAGTATTTT.

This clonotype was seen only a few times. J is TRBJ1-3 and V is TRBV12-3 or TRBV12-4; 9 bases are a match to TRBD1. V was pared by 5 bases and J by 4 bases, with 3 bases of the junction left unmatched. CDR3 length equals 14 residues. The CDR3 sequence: CASSHRGLGNTIYF. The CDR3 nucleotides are TGTGCCAGCAGTCACAGGGGGCTCGGAAACACCATATATTTT.

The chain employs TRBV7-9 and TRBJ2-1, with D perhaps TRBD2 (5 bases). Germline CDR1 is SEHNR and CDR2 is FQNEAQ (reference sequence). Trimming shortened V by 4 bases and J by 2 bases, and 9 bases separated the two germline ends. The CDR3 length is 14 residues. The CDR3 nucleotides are TGTGCCAGCAGCTATCTAGCACCCTACAATGAGCAGTTCTTC. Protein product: CASSYLAPYNEQFF.

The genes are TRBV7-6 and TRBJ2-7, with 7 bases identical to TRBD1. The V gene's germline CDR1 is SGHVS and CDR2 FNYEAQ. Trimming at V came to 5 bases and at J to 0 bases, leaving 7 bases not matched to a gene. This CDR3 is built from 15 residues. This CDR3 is CASSGRRGSSYEQYF. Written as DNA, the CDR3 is TGTGCCAGCAGCGGGCGCAGGGGGAGCTCCTACGAGCAGTACTTC. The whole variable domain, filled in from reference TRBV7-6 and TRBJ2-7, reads GAGVSQSPRYKVTKRGQDVALRCDPISGHVSLYWYRQALGQGPEFLTYFNYEAQQDKSGLPNDRFSAERPEGSISTLTIQRTEQRDSAMYRCASSGRRGSSYEQYFGPGTRLTVT.

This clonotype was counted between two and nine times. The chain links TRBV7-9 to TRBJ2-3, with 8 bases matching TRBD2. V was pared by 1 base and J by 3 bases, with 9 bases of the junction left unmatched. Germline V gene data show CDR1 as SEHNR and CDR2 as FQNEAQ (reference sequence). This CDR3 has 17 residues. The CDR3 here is CASSLVESAGETDTQYF. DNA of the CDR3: TGTGCCAGCAGCTTAGTGGAGTCAGCGGGAGAAACAGATACGCAGTATTTT.

The CDR3 DNA is TGTGCCAGCAGCACCCCGACAGGGAATGAGCAGTTCTTC. Protein product: CASSTPTGNEQFF. The V call is TRBV5-6, the J call TRBJ2-1; 7 positions agree with TRBD1. The CDR3 has 13 residues. Looked up from germline, CDR1 is SGHDT and CDR2 is YYEEEE. V shed 4 bases and J 7 bases; nucleotides not matched to a gene: 5.